The clone carrying this T cell receptor (beta chain) was counted many times. The sample is drawn from a study of regulatory T cells in long-lasting Graves disease. The CDR3 runs 13 residues. Trimming stripped 4 bases from V and 3 bases from J, with 9 bases between. Construction of the TCR beta libraries employed iRepertoire HTBI primers in conjunction with Arm-PCR of CDR3 regions. Using its own MiXCR run on the multiplex PCR reads, TCRdb lists one record per CDR3 protein. The table lists around 500,000 distinct CDR3 sequences, about 16% of them singletons. The time point is: newly diagnosed GD, antithyroid drugs for less than 3 months. From RNA extracted from PBMCs, the TCR library was made. Another study also made use of these data, one on T cells in Graves' hyperthyroidism and ophthalmopathy. That report adds: Participants, patients aged 18 to 65, had newly diagnosed hyperthyroidism with a duration under 2 months.

The starting material was peripheral blood mononuclear cells (PBMCs), obtained at new diagnosis, from a patient treated with antithyroid drugs. This chain joins TRBV12-3 or TRBV12-4 and TRBJ1-1; D unresolved. This TCR came from a woman aged 35-65 years with Graves disease. CDR3 region: CASSSVRYTEAFF. The CDR3, as DNA: TGTGCCAGCAGTTCTGTCCGGTACACTGAAGCTTTCTTT.